This T cell receptor (beta chain) was found in a study of beta chain features in type 1 diabetes. Study conclusions and caveats: Shorter templates might be favored by PCR, and equally so in patients and in controls. People with Type 1 diabetes carried modestly yet significantly shorter TCRB CDR3s in all four CD4+ subsets.

Via the markers CD45RO/CCR7/CD25/CD127/CD95/CD27, stem cell-like memory, regulatory, central memory and naive CD4+ cells were sorted. Expressed TCRB transcripts were sequenced after all isolated RNA was converted to cDNA. Sequenced by immunoSEQ multiplex PCR; TCRdb stores in-frame clones only, minus some. Among hundreds of thousands of clones listed, about 14% were seen once. Of note for this clone: What it binds is unknown.

The sample taken for sequencing was naive CD4+ T cells from blood. The receptor's source is a man between 18 and 35 years old with type 1 diabetes.

CDR3 DNA sequence: TGTGCCAGCAGCACCACCTGGGCCCGTCCCTACGAGCAGTACTTC. Protein product: CASSTTWARPYEQYF. This chain links TRBV7-9 with TRBJ2-7; no firm D call. Germline CDR1 reads SEHNR; CDR2 reads FQNEAQ (reference sequence). V was pared by 5 bases and J by 2 bases, with 16 bases between. This CDR3 spans 15 amino acids. Using reference TRBV7-9 and TRBJ2-7 for the parts outside the CDR3, the full variable domain is DTGVSQNPRHKITKRGQNVTFRCDPISEHNRLYWYRQTLGQGPEFLTYFQNEAQLEKSRLLSDRFSAERPKGSFSTLEIQRTEQGDSAMYLCASSTTWARPYEQYFGPGTRLTVT.